The 3 T cell receptor beta chains below all came from one sample that was sequenced in a study of blood T cell repertoires in COVID-19. Repertoires were generated with immunoSEQ multiplex PCR, while TCRdb's copy carries only in-frame clones and drops some. This repertoire shows some 290,000 clones, roughly 86% found once; its top ten account for about a tenth. The sample taken for sequencing was PBMCs or T cells enriched from blood (not recorded which). These receptor sequences come from a woman in her twenties or thirties who had recovered from COVID-19.

The rearrangement joins TRBV10-1 to TRBJ1-3, with D possibly TRBD1 on 5 matching bases. This CDR3 contains 15 residues. Trimming left V 4 bases short and J 3 bases short, with 13 bases between. From germline, CDR1 is WNHNN and CDR2 SYGVQD (reference sequence). The CDR3 DNA reads as TGCGCCAGCAGTGCCGAAGTAGGGGTTGGAAACACCATATATTTT. Amino acids: CASSAEVGVGNTIYF.

J is TRBJ2-1 and V is TRBV27, with D possibly matching TRBD2 (5 bases). The CDR3 runs 11 residues. Between the trimmed V and J ends, which lost 7 bases and 8 bases, there was a span of 9 bases. Germline CDR1 reads MNHEY; CDR2 reads SMNVEV (reference sequence). The CDR3 DNA reads as TGTGCCAGCAAGCGGCAGGATGAGCAGTTCTTC. The encoded protein is CASKRQDEQFF.

V usage is TRBV18 and J usage is TRBJ1-5; 7 bases fit TRBD1. From germline, CDR1 is KGHSH and CDR2 LQKENI. After removal of 3 bases from V and 3 bases from J, the junction contained 2 bases not matched to a gene. The CDR3 has 14 residues. The CDR3 nucleotides are TGTGCCAGCTCACCGACAGGGTACAATCAGCCCCAGCATTTT. Translation: CASSPTGYNQPQHF.